This T cell receptor (beta chain) was found in a study of T cells in tuberculosis. V shed 2 bases and J shed 6 bases, with 11 bases lying between them. The CDR3 consists of 13 residues. Germline V gene data show CDR1 as LGHNA and CDR2 as YSLEER. Generated by immunoSEQ multiplex PCR, the TCRdb table keeps only in-frame clones and is missing some. The sample lists tens of thousands of clones, approximately 90% occurring once. Sequencing was done on a sample of PBMCs. This clonotype was sampled from a donor between 10 and 35 years old with latent tuberculosis or without tuberculosis infection. This chain connects TRBV4-3 to TRBJ2-7, with D unresolved. CDR3 region: CASSQLGGSEQYF. In DNA, the CDR3 is TGCGCCAGCAGCCAACTCGGCGGATCCGAGCAGTACTTC.